The rows below give T cell receptor beta chains drawn from one sample of a study of blood T cell repertoires in COVID-19. Data came from immunoSEQ multiplex PCR; TCRdb stores just in-frame clones and leaves some out. Of around 130,000 clones listed, approximately 78% are singletons. The specimen sequenced was peripheral blood. These receptors came from a woman aged 80 or older with acute or convalescent COVID-19. CDR3s include the opening cysteine and the closing phenylalanine or tryptophan. A D gene is named only where the DNA matches it firmly. Clone size, where shown, is once, few, many, or a class for clones that have expanded.

D	V	size	J	DNA	CDR3
.	TRBV24-1	.	TRBJ1-2	TGTGCCACCAGTGATCATAGGGACAAATTAGGCTACACCTTC	CATSDHRDKLGYTF
.	TRBV4-1	.	TRBJ1-1	TGCGCCAGCAGCCAAGAGCCAGGGCGCCCATCTACTATGAACACTGAAGCTTTCTTT	CASSQEPGRPSTMNTEAFF
TRBD2	TRBV20-1	.	TRBJ2-7	TGCAGTGCCGGGGGGGTTTACGAGCAGTACTTC	CSAGGVYEQYF
.	TRBV2	.	TRBJ1-3	TGTGCCAGTCAACCCGGGACATACGGAAACACCATATATTTT	CASQPGTYGNTIYF
.	TRBV10-2	.	TRBJ2-7	TGCGCCAGCAGTGACGCCTACGAGCAGTACTTC	CASSDAYEQYF
TRBD1	TRBV28	.	TRBJ1-2	TGTGCCAGCAGTTCCCAATTGGCGTGGGACAGGCGGACAGTTAACTATGGCTACACCTTC	CASSSQLAWDRRTVNYGYTF
.	TRBV6-6	once	TRBJ2-7	TGTGCCAGCAGTTACTTCGGGGACACTTACGAGCAGTACTTC	CASSYFGDTYEQYF
TRBD1	TRBV18	few	TRBJ1-2	TGTGCCAGCTCAGAATGGGACAGGGGTTCCTATGGCTACACCTTC	CASSEWDRGSYGYTF
.	TRBV24-1	.	TRBJ1-2	TGTGCCACCAGTGATTTCAGGGGTACTGGCTACACCTTC	CATSDFRGTGYTF
.	TRBV1	.	TRBJ2-3	TGCACCAGCAGCCAAGTCCCTCTAGCGGGGTCCACAGATACGCAGTATTTT	CTSSQVPLAGSTDTQYF
TRBD1	TRBV5-1	.	TRBJ2-3	TGCGCCAGCAGCTACCCGGGACAGGGCGGGCATACGCAGTATTTT	CASSYPGQGGHTQYF
.	TRBV10-2	.	TRBJ2-7	TGCGCCAGCAGTGAGTCCAGACACCAGCTCGCCTACGAGCAGTACTTC	CASSESRHQLAYEQYF
TRBD1	TRBV5-1	.	TRBJ1-4	TGCGCCAGCAGCTTGGCAGGGGGTGAGGGCTCACTGTTTTTT	CASSLAGGEGSLFF
TRBD1	TRBV6-6	.	TRBJ1-6	TGTGCCAGCAGCGACAGGGGCTATAATTCACCCCTCCACTTT	CASSDRGYNSPLHF
.	TRBV6-5	.	TRBJ2-5	TGTGCCAGCAGTTTGACGGGGGGCAGGGAGACCCAGTACTTC	CASSLTGGRETQYF
.	TRBV5-4	.	TRBJ2-7	TGTGCCAGCAGCTTTGAGGATTACGAGCAGTACTTC	CASSFEDYEQYF
.	TRBV28	.	TRBJ2-7	TGTGCCAGCAGTCCCGCCTACGAGCAGTACTTC	CASSPAYEQYF
TRBD2	TRBV24-1	.	TRBJ2-5	TGTGCCACCAGTGGGACTAGGGAGCGTGGGGAGACCCAGTACTTC	CATSGTRERGETQYF
TRBD1	TRBV7-6	.	TRBJ2-1	TGTGCCAGCAGCTGGGACAGGGATGATGAGCAGTTCTTC	CASSWDRDDEQFF
.	TRBV10-3	.	TRBJ1-5	TGTGCCATCAGTGAGCCCACCGGGACACTTAATCAGCCCCAGCATTTT	CAISEPTGTLNQPQHF
TRBD1	TRBV4-1	few	TRBJ2-7	TGCGCCAGCAGCCAAGTTTTGGGACAGGGCGGGTACGAGCAGTACTTC	CASSQVLGQGGYEQYF
.	TRBV4-2	.	TRBJ2-7	TGTGCCAGCAGCCTAGGGTGGGGCGGACGATACGAGCAGTACTTC	CASSLGWGGRYEQYF
.	TRBV21-1	few	TRBJ1-6	TGTGCCAGCAGCAGTGGGGGCGGATCACCCCTCCACTTT	CASSSGGGSPLHF
.	TRBV7-9	.	TRBJ1-4	TGTGCCAGCAGCCGCGGGCGATATGAAAAACTGTTTTTT	CASSRGRYEKLFF
TRBD2	TRBV10-3	.	TRBJ2-1	TGTGCCATCAGGGAACCTGGACTAGCGGAAACAAGTTACTCCTACAATGAGCAGTTCTTC	CAIREPGLAETSYSYNEQFF
TRBD2	TRBV24-1	.	TRBJ2-3	TGTGCCACCAGTAATCGACTAGCGAGCACAGATACGCAGTATTTT	CATSNRLASTDTQYF
TRBD1	TRBV5-8	.	TRBJ2-2	TGTGCCAGCAGCCTGGGACAGGGGGCGGTCGTTAGCACCGGGGAGCTGTTTTTT	CASSLGQGAVVSTGELFF
.	TRBV7-8	.	TRBJ2-1	TGTGCCAGCAGCTTATCGACAGGCCACAATGAGCAGTTCTTC	CASSLSTGHNEQFF
TRBD1	TRBV5-4	.	TRBJ1-2	TGTGCCAGCCGCCTTAGGTTACAGGGGCTGAGTGGCTACACCTTC	CASRLRLQGLSGYTF
TRBD2	TRBV10-2	.	TRBJ2-3	TGCGCCAGCAGGGGACTAGCGGGGGCGACAGATACGCAGTATTTT	CASRGLAGATDTQYF
.	TRBV12-5	once	TRBJ2-5	TGTGCTAGTGGTTTGTTCTATAGAGGAGGGGCCCAAGAGACCCAGTACTTC	CASGLFYRGGAQETQYF
TRBD2	TRBV24-1	.	TRBJ2-7	TGTGCCACCAGTGCGGGGGGGGGTCACGAGCAGTACTTC	CATSAGGGHEQYF
TRBD1	TRBV18	.	TRBJ2-7	TGTGCCAGCTCACCACGTTCGGGACAGGGAGGCGAGCAGTACTTC	CASSPRSGQGGEQYF
.	TRBV6-5	.	TRBJ1-6	TGTGCCAGCAGACCCTACCGGGGGTTTAATTCACCCCTCCACTTT	CASRPYRGFNSPLHF
.	TRBV10-2	.	TRBJ2-7	TGCGCCAGCAGTGAGCGGCCTGAGGGCAGGGGCCACGAGCAGTACTTC	CASSERPEGRGHEQYF
.	TRBV6-5	.	TRBJ1-6	TGTGCCAGCAGTTACCTTTCGGATTCACCCCTCCACTTT	CASSYLSDSPLHF
TRBD2	TRBV15	.	TRBJ2-3	TGTGCCACCAGCAGATCAACCAGTAGCGGGGGGAACACAGATACGCAGTATTTT	CATSRSTSSGGNTDTQYF
.	TRBV7-2	.	TRBJ1-2	TGTGCCAGCAGCCCGCGCGGGGGGGTCTATGGCTACACCTTC	CASSPRGGVYGYTF